This T cell receptor (beta chain) is from a study of cytomegalovirus exposure and HLA in healthy donors. Study-level findings and limits: TCR beta chains numbering some 160 were designated cytomegalovirus-associated. Whilst most TCR sequences proved rare, a subset of public TCRs occurred across many donors. There were a few CMV-associated chains whose specificity for CMV antigens was confirmed in vitro. Clusters of TCRs from the first cohort tended to co-occur in the 100 to 150 validation repertoires (as a later analysis found).

Sequenced by immunoSEQ multiplex PCR; TCRdb stores in-frame clones only, minus some. Of about 360,000 clones in the sample, 86% are singletons; the top ten hold 0.83%. Of note for this clone: Its antigen is not identified.

The length of the CDR3 is 15 residues. Sequenced material: PBMCs. The chain is built from TRBV21-1 and TRBJ2-3; the table's TRBD2 call for D was not verified on the DNA. TRBV21-1 is deemed a pseudogene. The receptor was derived from a woman aged 18 to 35 in good health and CMV-seronegative. CDR3 sequence: CASSRGGGAADTQYF. CDR3 bases: TGTGCCAGCAGCAGGGGCGGGGGGGCCGCAGATACGCAGTATTTT.